These 9 T cell receptor beta chains share one sample of origin, sequenced in a study of T cells after yellow fever vaccination. Via MiXCR, TCRdb re-called the 5' RACE reads, giving one row per CDR3 protein. The sample contains about 300,000 distinct CDR3 sequences, roughly 4.3% of which appear only once. Sample: PBMCs, taken 5 days after the yellow fever booster vaccination. These receptors came from a man younger than 35 who received the YFV17D yellow fever vaccine.

This clonotype occurred a few times. This chain uses TRBV4-3 with TRBJ1-1, with D perhaps TRBD1 (5 bases). V lost 0 bases to trimming and J lost 3 bases, with 20 bases between them. CDR1 is LGHNA and CDR2 is YSLEER in the germline V gene. The CDR3 has 18 residues. This CDR3 reads CASSQEATQGILDTEAFF. CDR3 in DNA: TGCGCCAGCAGCCAAGAGGCTACGCAGGGTATACTTGACACTGAAGCTTTCTTT.

The chain has TRBV6-4 and TRBJ1-6, with unresolved D. Per germline, CDR1 MRHNA and CDR2 SNTAGT. The CDR3 loop spans 14 amino acids. V gave up 6 bases and J gave up 5 bases, with 11 bases separating them. The CDR3 is CASSKALNNSPLHF. The DNA of the CDR3 is TGTGCCAGCAGCAAAGCCCTGAATAATTCACCCCTCCACTTT.

At least ten counts were recorded for this clonotype. The V call is TRBV6-5, the J call TRBJ1-4; D ambiguous. The germline V gene has CDR1 MNHEY and CDR2 SVGAGI. The CDR3 totals 12 residues. The V gene lost 4 bases and the J gene lost 11 bases, with 11 bases spanning the gap. The DNA of the CDR3 is TGTGCCAGCAGTTCACCGACGGGCAAACTGTTTTTT. Protein sequence: CASSSPTGKLFF.

This clonotype came up a few times. The chain has TRBV28 and TRBJ2-3; a possible D gene is TRBD1 (5 bases). V was cut by 2 bases and J by 6 bases, with 18 bases left in between. CDR1 and CDR2 from the germline V gene are MDHEN and SYDVKM. CDR3 size: 16 residues. Written as DNA, the CDR3 is TGTGCCAGCAGTTTAATAGCCCGAGCTAGGGGTGATACGCAGTATTTT. It encodes CASSLIARARGDTQYF.

In this sample, this clonotype turned up many times. The chain uses TRBV4-3 and TRBJ1-4; no clear D. The CDR3 has 13 amino acids. The ends were cut back, 4 bases at V and 7 bases at J, with 10 bases in the middle. Germline V gene lookup returns CDR1 LGHNA and CDR2 YSLEER. This chain's CDR3 is CASSRLGLEKLFF. CDR3 DNA: TGCGCCAGCAGCCGGCTCGGGCTTGAAAAACTGTTTTTT.

This clonotype was observed many times. V is TRBV7-2 and J is TRBJ2-5; tentatively, D is TRBD2 (5 bases). Trimming removed 5 bases from V and 5 bases from J, with 15 bases in between. CDR1 and CDR2 (germline): SGHTA, FQGNSA. The CDR3 is 14 amino acids. CDR3 bases: TGTGCCAGCAGCCGCGGAGCTAGGAGGGAGACCCAGTACTTC. Encoded protein: CASSRGARRETQYF.

In its sample, this clonotype was seen many times. As DNA, the CDR3 is TGCGCCAGCAGCTTGGTCCTAACTAGCACAGATACGCAGTATTTT. Translation gives CASSLVLTSTDTQYF. The chain has TRBV5-1 and TRBJ2-3, with D unclear. V was shortened by 0 bases and J by 0 bases, with 8 bases between the two germline ends. In germline, CDR1 is SGHRS, CDR2 YFSETQ. CDR3 length: 15 residues.

This rearrangement joins TRBV6-2 or TRBV6-3 to TRBJ2-6, with D uncertain. The germline CDR1 and CDR2 sequences are MNHEY and SVGEGT. The length of the CDR3 is 15 residues. The ends were cut back, 4 bases at V and 0 bases at J, with 7 bases in the middle. The CDR3 nucleotides are TGTGCCAGCAGTTCGATTTTCTCTGGGGCCAACGTCCTGACTTTC. Encoded protein: CASSSIFSGANVLTF.

Ten or more counts support this clonotype. This rearrangement joins TRBV12-3 or TRBV12-4 to TRBJ2-1; D might be TRBD1 or TRBD2, each matching 5 bases. V was shortened by 1 base and J by 10 bases, with 8 bases between the two germline ends. CDR3 length: 12 amino acids. CDR3 in DNA: TGTGCCAGCAGTTTAGGAGGGGCAGAGCAGTTCTTC. It specifies CASSLGGAEQFF.